This T cell receptor beta chain was documented in a study of blood T cell repertoires in COVID-19. Study at large: Collection of acute and convalescent COVID-19 samples took place in the United States, Italy and Spain. PBMCs, B-cell-depleted T cells, or T cells provided the cDNA or gDNA that made up the material.

Authors' analysis steps: Cell counts per sample came from amplifying reference gene primers. Method: immunoSEQ multiplex PCR; TCRdb's copy keeps in-frame clones and lacks some. The D gene and trimming were derived from the DNA, and the V and J assignments and clone size from that table. This table has roughly 250,000 clones, 70% to 90% appearing once. In germline, CDR1 is SGDLS, CDR2 YYNGEE. Unmatched junction bases numbered 12, after V lost 4 bases and J lost 1 base. The CDR3 is made up of 17 amino acids. The chain combines TRBV9 with TRBJ2-3, with TRBD1 matching 7 bases. The receptor's source is a woman aged 40 to 55 who had recovered from COVID-19. Sample: peripheral blood. The CDR3 coding sequence is TGTGCCAGCAGCCCCCACCACACAGGGGTAGGCACAGATACGCAGTATTTT. Its translation is CASSPHHTGVGTDTQYF.